This is a list of T cell receptor beta chains from one sample in a study of PD-1 blockade in classical Hodgkin lymphoma. Generated by immunoSEQ multiplex PCR, the TCRdb table keeps only in-frame clones and is missing some. This sample has 20,000 to 25,000 clones, with under 95% found just once. Source material: CD4+ T cells from blood. Every receptor here comes from a human donor with classical Hodgkin lymphoma. The CDR3 runs from the conserved cysteine through the conserved F or W. Each record gives: V gene, D gene, clone size, J gene, CDR3 protein, CDR3 DNA. A D gene is named only where the DNA matches it firmly. Some rows have no size entry. The others give once, few or many, or a class for an expanded clone.

v_call: TRBV18
d_call: .
clone_size: .
j_call: TRBJ1-5
cdr3_aa: CASSPATGQIYSNQPQHF
cdr3_nt: TGTGCCAGCTCACCAGCGACAGGTCAAATCTATAGCAATCAGCCCCAGCATTTT

v_call: TRBV5-4
d_call: .
clone_size: .
j_call: TRBJ2-5
cdr3_aa: CASSLDPTRETQYF
cdr3_nt: TGTGCCAGCAGCCTTGACCCCACCCGGGAGACCCAGTACTTC

v_call: TRBV5-6
d_call: .
clone_size: .
j_call: TRBJ1-4
cdr3_aa: CASSVTPSNEKLFF
cdr3_nt: TGTGCCAGCAGCGTGACACCGAGCAATGAAAAACTGTTTTTT

v_call: TRBV20-1
d_call: .
clone_size: .
j_call: TRBJ2-1
cdr3_aa: CSASYNEQFF
cdr3_nt: TGCAGTGCTAGCTATAATGAGCAGTTCTTC

v_call: TRBV28
d_call: .
clone_size: .
j_call: TRBJ1-4
cdr3_aa: CASSEPGRTNEKLFF
cdr3_nt: TGTGCCAGCAGCGAACCGGGACGGACAAATGAAAAACTGTTTTTT

v_call: TRBV19
d_call: TRBD1
clone_size: .
j_call: TRBJ2-5
cdr3_aa: CASSRQGIQETQYF
cdr3_nt: TGTGCCAGTAGTAGACAGGGAATCCAAGAGACCCAGTACTTC

v_call: TRBV30
d_call: TRBD1
clone_size: once
j_call: TRBJ1-2
cdr3_aa: CAWDRVGGYTF
cdr3_nt: TGTGCCTGGGACAGGGTAGGGGGCTACACCTTC

v_call: TRBV11-2
d_call: .
clone_size: .
j_call: TRBJ1-3
cdr3_aa: CASSFPTRDPLISTIYF
cdr3_nt: TGTGCCAGCAGCTTCCCCACCAGAGATCCTTTAATTAGCACCATATATTTT

v_call: TRBV6-1
d_call: TRBD1
clone_size: .
j_call: TRBJ2-3
cdr3_aa: CASSEQGAYTQYF
cdr3_nt: TGTGCCAGCAGTGAACAGGGGGCTTATACGCAGTATTTT

v_call: TRBV4-1
d_call: TRBD1
clone_size: .
j_call: TRBJ1-1
cdr3_aa: CASSQAYRGRSEAFF
cdr3_nt: TGCGCCAGCAGCCAAGCCTACAGGGGGCGATCTGAAGCTTTCTTT

v_call: TRBV4-3
d_call: .
clone_size: .
j_call: TRBJ2-5
cdr3_aa: CASSRTGRAEETQYF
cdr3_nt: TGCGCCAGCAGCCGGACAGGGAGGGCTGAAGAGACCCAGTACTTC

v_call: TRBV19
d_call: TRBD1
clone_size: .
j_call: TRBJ1-5
cdr3_aa: CASRDRVRNQPQHF
cdr3_nt: TGTGCCAGTAGAGACAGGGTGCGCAATCAGCCCCAGCATTTT

v_call: TRBV6-6
d_call: .
clone_size: once
j_call: TRBJ2-3
cdr3_aa: CASSYGRGGRDTQYF
cdr3_nt: TGTGCCAGCAGTTACGGACGAGGGGGGAGAGATACGCAGTATTTT